Below, 21 T cell receptor beta chains from the same sample are listed, as sequenced in a study of blood T cell repertoires in COVID-19. This table comes from immunoSEQ multiplex PCR, and its TCRdb copy is limited to in-frame clones, with some not included. The sample lists about 170,000 clones; more than 75% were seen once. Sequences were obtained from PBMCs or T cells enriched from blood (not recorded which). The receptor source for this set is a woman in her forties or fifties who had recovered from COVID-19.

The chain links TRBV28 to TRBJ1-2; no firm D call. Germline loops: CDR1 MDHEN, CDR2 SYDVKM. The ends were cut back, 6 bases at V and 4 bases at J, with 12 bases in the middle. The CDR3 length is 13 residues. The CDR3 coding sequence is TGTGCCAGCAGATTGGCCACAAGCTATGGCTACACCTTC. Its protein is CASRLATSYGYTF.

This clone was seen more than once but under ten times. V gene TRBV7-8 combines with J gene TRBJ1-5, with D possibly being TRBD1 (5 bases). CDR3 size: 16 residues. V was trimmed by 1 base and J by 1 base, leaving 11 bases between them. In germline, CDR1 is SGHVS, CDR2 FQNEAQ. The CDR3 is CASSLEGFRSNQPQHF. For the CDR3, the DNA is TGTGCCAGCAGCTTAGAGGGGTTCCGGAGCAATCAGCCCCAGCATTTT.

The chain employs TRBV18 and TRBJ2-3; D gene unclear. The germline V gene has CDR1 KGHSH and CDR2 LQKENI. This CDR3 comprises 14 residues. Trimming removed 2 bases at V and 0 bases at J, with 6 bases between. The chain's CDR3 is CASSPMASTDTQYF. CDR3 in DNA: TGTGCCAGCTCACCAATGGCTAGCACAGATACGCAGTATTTT.

The chain uses TRBV7-2 and TRBJ2-5; TRBD1 might be the D (5 bases). Trimming left V 4 bases short and J 4 bases short, with 16 bases between. Germline V gives CDR1 SGHTA, CDR2 FQGNSA. CDR3 size: 15 residues. CDR3 in amino acids: CASSYSQGNRETQYF. CDR3 nucleotides: TGTGCCAGCAGCTACTCCCAGGGTAATAGAGAGACCCAGTACTTC.

This clone occurred once. V gene TRBV5-4 combines with J gene TRBJ1-2; unclear D gene. V gave up 4 bases and J gave up 4 bases, with 17 bases separating them. CDR3 length equals 15 residues. Germline CDR1 SGHNT, CDR2 YYREEE (reference sequence). In DNA form, the CDR3 reads TGTGCCAGCAGCGGAGACGAGGCAACATTCTATGGCTACACCTTC. This codes for CASSGDEATFYGYTF.

In its sample, this clone was seen a few times. The chain joins TRBV10-3 to TRBJ2-7; 13 positions match TRBD2. V was clipped by 4 bases and J by 2 bases; unmatched bases: 8. The CDR3 has 17 amino acids. The germline CDR1 and CDR2 sequences are ENHRY and SYGVKD. The CDR3, as DNA: TGTGCCATCAGTGGAATTGAAACTAGCGGGAGGGCCTACGAGCAGTACTTC. This sequence encodes CAISGIETSGRAYEQYF.

The chain recombines TRBV12-3 or TRBV12-4 with TRBJ1-5; 7 positions agree with TRBD1. This CDR3 is built from 12 residues. Unmatched junction bases numbered 2, after V lost 5 bases and J lost 7 bases. CDR3 amino acids: CASSDRVQPQHF. The DNA for the CDR3 is TGTGCCAGCAGTGACAGGGTACAGCCCCAGCATTTT.

J is TRBJ2-2 and V is TRBV2; TRBD1 is a possible D gene (6 bases). V shed 6 bases and J shed 4 bases, with 24 bases lying between them. Germline V lookup: CDR1 SNHLY, CDR2 FYNNEI. CDR3 size: 18 residues. Here the CDR3 reads CASRPIGGGEVFTGELFF. CDR3 nucleotide sequence: TGTGCCAGCAGGCCTATCGGTGGGGGCGAAGTCTTCACCGGGGAGCTGTTTTTT.

This clone was observed a handful of times. The CDR3 DNA reads TGCGCCAGCAGTGAGGGGGGCGGTAGGTCCTACAATGAGCAGTTCTTC. Amino acid sequence: CASSEGGGRSYNEQFF. The J gene is TRBJ2-1, the V gene TRBV10-1; a possible D gene is TRBD1 (6 bases). The CDR3 is 16 amino acids. Deletions cut 2 bases from V and 1 base from J, with 12 bases between. Germline V gene sequence: CDR1 WNHNN, CDR2 SYGVQD (reference sequence).

The chain uses TRBV5-1 and TRBJ1-1; a possible D gene is TRBD1 (6 bases). The CDR3 is made up of 13 amino acids. Trimming took off 1 base at V and 4 bases at J, with 8 bases between the two ends. In germline, CDR1 is SGHRS, CDR2 YFSETQ. The CDR3 is CASSLLGATEAFF. CDR3 in DNA: TGCGCCAGCAGCTTGTTGGGGGCCACTGAAGCTTTCTTT.

Concerning this clone itself: The sample holds other DNA sequences that translate to the same CDR3. This chain links TRBV2 with TRBJ1-4; D call uncertain. Germline V gene lookup returns CDR1 SNHLY and CDR2 FYNNEI. Trimming stripped 8 bases from V and 1 base from J, with 14 bases between. The CDR3 extends over 15 amino acids. CDR3: CASRRRGGTNEKLFF. The CDR3 DNA reads TGTGCCAGCCGCCGCCGGGGAGGAACTAATGAAAAACTGTTTTTT.

This CDR3 is CASSPRAYNEQFF. CDR3 nucleotides: TGTGCCAGCAGCCCCCGAGCATACAATGAGCAGTTCTTC. The chain joins TRBV7-9 to TRBJ2-1; D remains ambiguous. The CDR3 is 13 residues long. The germline V and J ends were trimmed by 5 bases and 4 bases, with 9 bases remaining between them. Germline values: CDR1 SEHNR, CDR2 FQNEAQ (reference sequence). Full variable domain (missing parts from reference TRBV7-9 and TRBJ2-1): DTGVSQNPRHKITKRGQNVTFRCDPISEHNRLYWYRQTLGQGPEFLTYFQNEAQLEKSRLLSDRFSAERPKGSFSTLEIQRTEQGDSAMYLCASSPRAYNEQFFGPGTRLTVL.

The gene calls are TRBV24-1 and TRBJ2-3, with TRBD2 identical over 8 bases. The germline V gene has CDR1 KGHDR and CDR2 SFDVKD. The CDR3 consists of 14 residues. Germline trimming cut 7 bases from V and 5 bases from J; bases unmatched to any gene: 7. CDR3: CATRPRAGGDTQYF. Written as DNA, the CDR3 is TGTGCCACCAGGCCCCGTGCGGGAGGAGATACGCAGTATTTT.

The chain combines TRBV5-4 with TRBJ1-2; D unclear. The CDR3 contains 16 residues. Germline V CDR1 and CDR2: SGHNT, YYREEE (reference sequence). Trimming pared 0 bases from V and 5 bases from J, leaving 17 bases between. The CDR3 DNA reads as TGTGCCAGCAGCTTGGTGGGCGGAACCGGACTTTATGGCTACACCTTC. Protein sequence: CASSLVGGTGLYGYTF.

The rearrangement links TRBV7-9 to TRBJ1-1; possibly TRBD1 for D (6 bases). The germline CDR1 and CDR2 sequences are SEHNR and FQNEAQ (reference sequence). The CDR3 length is 15 residues. Trimming took 6 bases from V and 4 from J, leaving 18 bases between them. CDR3 sequence reads: CASSPLQGRGTEAFF. CDR3 nucleotides: TGTGCCAGCAGTCCTTTACAGGGAAGAGGCACTGAAGCTTTCTTT.

The chain couples TRBV7-9 to TRBJ2-1, with TRBD2 identical over 9 bases. This CDR3 is built from 18 residues. CDR1 and CDR2 (germline): SEHNR, FQNEAQ (reference sequence). Trimming took 2 bases from V and 7 from J; bases not matched to a gene: 15. The CDR3 loop is CASSLPPELREGRNEQFF. CDR3 in DNA: TGTGCCAGCAGCTTACCCCCTGAGCTGCGGGAGGGCCGGAATGAGCAGTTCTTC.

This chain links TRBV4-3 with TRBJ2-2; TRBD1 agrees at 8 bases. Germline lookup yields CDR1 LGHNA and CDR2 YSLEER. Unmatched junction bases numbered 11, after V lost 4 bases and J lost 7 bases. CDR3 length: 16 residues. The CDR3 region has the DNA TGCGCCAGCAGCCCGGGTACGGACAGGGCCCTCGGGGAGCTGTTTTTT. As protein: CASSPGTDRALGELFF.

This chain connects TRBV7-9 to TRBJ1-2; 7 bases map to TRBD1. The CDR3 is made up of 15 amino acids. CDR1 is SEHNR, CDR2 FQNEAQ, per germline (reference sequence). V lost 7 bases to trimming and J lost 4 bases; unmatched junction nucleotides: 12. As DNA, the CDR3 is TGTGCCAGCACACCCGGGACAGACTTCTCCTATGGCTACACCTTC. Its translation: CASTPGTDFSYGYTF.

This chain connects TRBV28 to TRBJ2-1; D might be TRBD2 (5 bases). From germline, CDR1 is MDHEN and CDR2 SYDVKM. The length of the CDR3 is 15 residues. V dropped 3 bases and J dropped 6 bases, with 15 bases sitting between them. The CDR3 region is CASSLGSESLNEQFF. As DNA, the CDR3 is TGTGCCAGCAGTTTGGGTAGCGAGAGCCTCAATGAGCAGTTCTTC.

V usage is TRBV29-1 and J usage is TRBJ2-3; 10 bases match TRBD2. J lost 1 base, V lost 3 bases, and 4 bases had no gene match. The CDR3 is made up of 15 amino acids. Germline CDR1 and CDR2: SQVTM and ANQGSEA. CDR3 loop: CSVERLAGRTDTQYF. The CDR3 region has the DNA TGCAGCGTTGAGAGACTAGCGGGCCGCACAGATACGCAGTATTTT.

This clone was found a few times. This chain links TRBV28 with TRBJ1-2; D unresolved. V was pared by 3 bases and J by 5 bases, with 16 bases between. The CDR3 is 15 amino acids. Germline CDR1 MDHEN, CDR2 SYDVKM. CDR3 coding DNA: TGTGCCAGCAGTTTGGCAGGCTCCCTAAGTTATGGCTACACCTTC. As protein: CASSLAGSLSYGYTF.